Included here is one T cell receptor beta chain sequence, with context. The entry originates in a study of shared clonotypes between healthy human individuals. Sequencing was at deep level. Replicate PCRs for unsorted PBMC used approximately 300 ng DNA (about 30,000 T cell genomes). TCRdb keeps only in-frame clones here, not all; method: immunoSEQ multiplex PCR. The sample lists 490,000 or so clones, roughly 85% seen once, with 12% in the top ten. Germline trimming cut 2 bases from V and 7 bases from J; bases unmatched to any gene: 8. The CDR3 contains 14 residues. Germline V gives CDR1 MDHEN, CDR2 SYDVKM. Healthy HIV-negative adults without recent acute infections or vaccinations served as donors. Unsorted material relied on approximately 89 million PBMCs as the source of genomic DNA.

Sequenced sample: PBMCs. The sequence was collected from a woman between 40 and 50 years old in good health. Some clones in this sample may be carry-over from other donors' samples. This sequence joins TRBV28 and TRBJ2-7; TRBD2 agrees at 7 bases. CDR3 protein: CASSLEGAGGEQYF. The CDR3 coding sequence is TGTGCCAGCAGTTTAGAGGGCGCCGGGGGGGAGCAGTACTTC.